One sample yielded the 17 T cell receptor beta chains listed below, sequenced in a study of siplizumab effects on memory and regulatory T cells. Sequenced by immunoSEQ multiplex PCR; TCRdb stores in-frame clones only, minus some. The data show about 100,000 clones, about 94% seen once. The sequenced sample was non-Treg CD4+ T cells sorted from blood. Receptors were obtained from a human donor in good health.

V and J are TRBV7-9 and TRBJ1-2; 12 nucleotides line up with TRBD1. V lost 5 bases to trimming and J lost 2 bases; unmatched junction nucleotides: 9. Looked up from germline, CDR1 is SEHNR and CDR2 is FQNEAQ (reference sequence). The CDR3 is 17 residues long. The CDR3 DNA is TGTGCCAGCAGCACTCCCGGGACAGGGGGCGTCAACTATGGCTACACCTTC. This translates into CASSTPGTGGVNYGYTF.

V and J are TRBV19 and TRBJ2-4; TRBD1 is a possible D gene (6 bases). The V end was cut by 5 bases, the J end by 3 bases, with 14 bases between. CDR3 size: 15 residues. Germline V gives CDR1 LNHDA, CDR2 SQIVND (reference sequence). CDR3 coding DNA: TGTGCCAGTAGTCGAGAGGGGGTTGGCAAAAACATTCAGTACTTC. Translated: CASSREGVGKNIQYF.

This sequence joins TRBV10-2 and TRBJ2-7; 8 bases agree with TRBD2. The CDR3 is made up of 13 amino acids. V lost 8 bases to trimming and J lost 2 bases; unmatched junction nucleotides: 5. Looked up from germline, CDR1 is WSHSY and CDR2 is SAAADI. CDR3 residues: CASGSGDPYEQYF. The CDR3, as DNA: TGCGCCAGCGGTAGCGGGGACCCCTACGAGCAGTACTTC.

This sequence joins TRBV29-1 and TRBJ1-2; perhaps TRBD1 as D (5 bases). Germline V CDR1 and CDR2: SQVTM, ANQGSEA. The CDR3 extends over 11 amino acids. Trimming took 4 bases from V and 8 from J, leaving 11 bases between them. Here the CDR3 reads CSVVRGGGYTF. The CDR3 nucleotides read TGCAGCGTTGTCCGGGGCGGAGGCTACACCTTC.

This rearrangement joins TRBV10-3 to TRBJ2-7, with 8 bases that match TRBD1. The germline V gene encodes CDR1 ENHRY and CDR2 SYGVKD. The CDR3 sequence is 15 residues long. J gave up 3 bases and V 2 bases, and 6 bases lay outside the gene matches. The CDR3, as DNA: TGTGCCATCAGTGAGCCTAGACAGGGGAGCTACGAGCAGTACTTC. The encoded protein is CAISEPRQGSYEQYF.

This sequence joins TRBV7-9 and TRBJ1-2; D not certain. Trimming removed 6 bases from V and 2 bases from J, with 13 bases in between. Germline CDR1 is SEHNR and CDR2 is FQNEAQ (reference sequence). The CDR3 is made up of 14 amino acids. In nucleotides, the CDR3 is TGTGCCAGCAGTCCTGAGGAGAAAAACTATGGCTACACCTTC. This translates into CASSPEEKNYGYTF.

The chain recombines TRBV4-1 with TRBJ1-1; D gene uncertain. The CDR3 is made up of 13 amino acids. The germline V gene has CDR1 MGHRA and CDR2 YSYEKL. The germline V and J ends were trimmed by 0 bases and 1 base, with 3 bases remaining between them. CDR3 bases: TGCGCCAGCAGCCAAGACAGGAACACTGAAGCTTTCTTT. Amino acid sequence: CASSQDRNTEAFF.

The gene calls are TRBV25-1 and TRBJ2-7, with D unresolved. The V gene lost 1 base and the J gene lost 8 bases, with 6 bases spanning the gap. Germline assignment: CDR1 MGHDK and CDR2 SYGVNS. The CDR3 is 11 residues long. CDR3 loop: CASSESVKQYF. For the CDR3, the DNA is TGTGCCAGCAGTGAATCAGTAAAGCAGTACTTC.

V is TRBV6-5 and J is TRBJ2-5; D not certain. V lost 2 bases and J lost 3, with 7 bases in between. CDR3 length equals 13 residues. Germline-derived CDR1 and CDR2 are MNHEY and SVGAGI. CDR3 loop: CASSYDAEETQYF. The CDR3 coding sequence is TGTGCCAGCAGTTACGACGCAGAAGAGACCCAGTACTTC.

This chain joins TRBV10-2 and TRBJ1-2, with D perhaps matching TRBD1 (5 bases). Germline CDR1 WSHSY, CDR2 SAAADI. The length of the CDR3 is 13 residues. V gave up 8 bases and J gave up 3 bases, with 13 bases separating them. This chain's CDR3 is CASSLGQHYGYTF. CDR3 bases: TGCGCCAGCTCACTAGGACAACACTATGGCTACACCTTC.

The rearrangement uses TRBV19 and TRBJ2-5; maybe TRBD1 (6 bases). Between the trimmed V and J ends, which lost 3 bases and 0 bases, there was a span of 14 bases. The CDR3 length is 16 residues. Looked up from germline, CDR1 is LNHDA and CDR2 is SQIVND (reference sequence). Here the CDR3 DNA reads TGTGCCAGTAGTATGGGAGCAGGGGTGAACCAAGAGACCCAGTACTTC. Protein: CASSMGAGVNQETQYF.

J is TRBJ2-2 and V is TRBV5-1; D remains ambiguous. Germline values: CDR1 SGHRS, CDR2 YFSETQ. The V end was cut by 5 bases, the J end by 6 bases, with 11 bases between. The CDR3 spans 13 residues. The CDR3 is CASSGQVAGELFF. The DNA for the CDR3 is TGCGCCAGCAGTGGGCAGGTAGCCGGGGAGCTGTTTTTT.

The CDR3 reads CASSAYSGTTGELFF. CDR3 nucleotides: TGTGCCAGCAGTGCCTACTCCGGGACCACCGGGGAGCTGTTTTTT. The rearrangement joins TRBV6-1 to TRBJ2-2; tentatively, D is TRBD1 or TRBD2 (5 bases each). The CDR3 is made up of 15 amino acids. Trimming removed 4 bases at V and 4 bases at J, with 13 bases between. CDR1 is MNHNS, CDR2 SASEGT, per germline.

V is TRBV6-1 and J is TRBJ2-4; TRBD2 aligns across 10 bases. The CDR3 sequence is 14 residues long. Trimming took 5 bases from V and 6 from J; bases not matched to a gene: 4. Germline loops: CDR1 MNHNS, CDR2 SASEGT. CDR3 sequence: CASSLAGGRNIQYF. The CDR3 DNA reads as TGTGCCAGCAGTTTAGCGGGAGGTAGAAACATTCAGTACTTC.

This clone came up once. The rearrangement links TRBV6-5 to TRBJ1-1; 8 positions agree with TRBD1. CDR1 and CDR2 (germline): MNHEY, SVGAGI. Unmatched junction bases numbered 9, after V lost 6 bases and J lost 6 bases. The CDR3 spans 14 residues. CDR3 coding DNA: TGTGCCAGCAGCCGGGGACAGGTTGTTGCTGAAGCTTTCTTT. It translates to CASSRGQVVAEAFF.

This rearrangement joins TRBV7-9 to TRBJ1-1, with D possibly being TRBD1 (6 bases). The germline V and J ends were trimmed by 3 bases and 3 bases, with 17 bases remaining between them. CDR3 length: 16 amino acids. Germline V gives CDR1 SEHNR, CDR2 FQNEAQ (reference sequence). The CDR3 region has the DNA TGTGCCAGCAGCTTCAGGGGCGTTCGTTCGGACACTGAAGCTTTCTTT. It encodes CASSFRGVRSDTEAFF.

This sequence joins TRBV2 and TRBJ2-7; D might be TRBD2 (6 bases). V lost 3 bases, J lost 6 bases, and 18 bases lay in between. The germline CDR1 and CDR2 sequences are SNHLY and FYNNEI. This CDR3 has 15 residues. CDR3 bases: TGTGCCAGCAGTGATCCCGCGGGAAACCTACGCGAGCAGTACTTC. This codes for CASSDPAGNLREQYF.